The present T cell receptor (beta chain) was sequenced within a study of T cells in narcolepsy (dated by TCRdb to 2016 to 2019). Notes on the research overall: Patients with narcolepsy type 1 or type 2 (NT1, NT2) were enrolled in the study together with healthy control donors. To look for autoreactive T cells in narcolepsy patients that target self-antigens of hypocretin neurons (hypocretin, TRIB2), the study used TCR Vbeta sequencing to follow clonotypes in blood and CSF. Broad study findings and their caveats: Numbers of sequenced blood memory CD4+ clonotypes were comparable, averaging roughly 37,000 in patients and 33,354 in controls. In plots comparing CSF and blood CD4+ T cell clonotypes from the same patient, HCRT-specific and TRIB2-specific autoreactive clonotypes were highlighted. No sequences matching autoreactive T cell clones were contained in some blood memory CD4+ repertoires from patients and controls. According to the report, autoreactive clonotypes were detected serially in the blood of the same patients and of different patients, but not in healthy controls.

The CDR3 spans 14 residues, from the cysteine through the phenylalanine. The sequence is cut down to CDR3 DNA, 42 bases in frame from base 1. CDR1 and CDR2 are read off the germline V gene (reference sequence) as MNHEY and SMNVEV. V loses 5 bases of germline sequence and J loses 3 bases, and the interval between the two ends is 13 bases. For this clone: Its antigen is currently not known. The input lacks base qualities; no much larger clone sits a single base away.

Memory CD4+ T cells were sorted ex vivo from peripheral blood of narcolepsy patients and healthy controls for TCR Vbeta sequencing. The library was obtained by the immunoSEQ multiplex PCR assay. TCRdb provides this immuneACCESS table in a form limited to in-frame rearrangements. Some clones are lacking; in checked studies, under half of them reflect an unresolved V gene, and why the rest are absent is not known. The sample table lists 12,000 or so clones, around 94% of them with a count of one. The top ten hold about 1.1% of the sample. Recombination joined TRBV27 with TRBJ1-2, with the D segment identity uncertain. The source material was CD45RA- memory CD4+ T cells from PBMCs. The sample's cell subset or site, from its label and the paper: memory T cells sorted ex vivo from peripheral blood. This TCR derives from a human donor with narcolepsy. The CDR3 sequence is CASSRIPPDYGYTF. The nucleotides are TGTGCCAGCAGTCGCATCCCGCCTGACTATGGCTACACCTTC.